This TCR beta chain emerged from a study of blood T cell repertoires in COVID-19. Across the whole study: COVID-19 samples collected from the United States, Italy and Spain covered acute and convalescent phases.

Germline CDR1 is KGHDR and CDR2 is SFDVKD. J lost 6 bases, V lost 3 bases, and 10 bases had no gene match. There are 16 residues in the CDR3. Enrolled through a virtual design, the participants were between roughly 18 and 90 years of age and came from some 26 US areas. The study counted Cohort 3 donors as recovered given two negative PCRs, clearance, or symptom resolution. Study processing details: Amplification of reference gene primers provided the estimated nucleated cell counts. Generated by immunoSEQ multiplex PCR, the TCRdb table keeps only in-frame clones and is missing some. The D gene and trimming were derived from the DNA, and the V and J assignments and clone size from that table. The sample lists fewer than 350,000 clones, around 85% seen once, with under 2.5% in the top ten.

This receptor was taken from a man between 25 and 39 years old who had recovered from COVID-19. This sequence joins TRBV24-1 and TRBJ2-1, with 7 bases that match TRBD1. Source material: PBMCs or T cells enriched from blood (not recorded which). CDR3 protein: CATSDTTGQTTNEQFF. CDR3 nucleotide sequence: TGTGCCACCAGTGATACTACGGGACAGACTACCAATGAGCAGTTCTTC.